This TCR beta chain was profiled in a study of CD8 T cells in Susac syndrome. The CDR3 has 13 residues. The ends were cut back, 0 bases at V and 7 bases at J, with 9 bases in the middle. When the RNA was reverse transcribed, random hexamers were used with an input of about 0.5 to 1 ug. TCRdb ran MiXCR on the immunoSEQ multiplex PCR reads and lists one entry per CDR3 protein. The sample includes 150,000 to 180,000 distinct CDR3 sequences, around 95% of them seen just once. Input material: CD8+ T cells from PBMCs. This clonotype was sampled from a human donor with multiple sclerosis. This rearrangement joins TRBV23-1 to TRBJ1-1; no clear D. TRBV23-1 is recorded as an ORF, its role being uncertain. The CDR3 is CASSQSGFGEAFF. Here the CDR3 DNA reads TGCGCCAGCAGTCAATCGGGCTTTGGTGAAGCTTTCTTT.